The text below deals with one T cell receptor beta chain. Antigen specificity is unknown. This sample was included in a study of T cells in localized non-small cell lung cancer. The V gene's germline CDR1 is WNHNN and CDR2 SYGVQD (reference sequence). The CDR3 totals 11 residues. The method was immunoSEQ multiplex PCR; TCRdb's version includes in-frame clones alone and lacks a portion of them. The sample lists about 33,000 clones; 85% to 90% were seen once. Regarding the study as a whole: There was an association of higher blood T cell density with longer overall survival.

V and J are TRBV10-1 and TRBJ2-5; D not resolved. The sample consisted of peripheral blood, taken before any cancer treatment. The receptor comes from a man between 40 and 69 years old with stage I lung adenocarcinoma. CDR3 in DNA: TGCGGCGCAGTCTTTAAAGAGACCCAGTACTTC. The encoded protein is CGAVFKETQYF.